The 12 T cell receptor beta chains below were found in one sample sequenced in a study of control samples from healthy donors and cancer patients. Generated by immunoSEQ multiplex PCR, the TCRdb table keeps only in-frame clones and is missing some. The top ten hold roughly 6.2% of the sample, which has about 150,000 clones, over 85% seen once. The sequenced sample was blood. These receptors originate from a man between 18 and 35 years old in good health.

V and J are TRBV7-2 and TRBJ2-7; 9 positions match TRBD2. Germline CDR1 SGHTA, CDR2 FQGNSA. J was trimmed by 1 base and V by 5 bases; bases with no gene match: 9. The CDR3 sequence is 16 residues long. This chain's CDR3 is CASSPTSTSGSYEQYF. CDR3 coding DNA: TGTGCCAGCAGCCCCACTTCGACTAGCGGTTCCTACGAGCAGTACTTC.

The chain recombines TRBV29-1 with TRBJ2-5; D is possibly TRBD1 or TRBD2 (5 bases each). CDR3 length equals 11 residues. V was pared by 5 bases and J by 5 bases, with 9 bases between. CDR1 and CDR2 (germline): SQVTM, ANQGSEA. The CDR3 nucleotides are TGCAGCGTTAACTGGGGGGAGACCCAGTACTTC. Its protein is CSVNWGETQYF. Together with reference TRBV29-1 and TRBJ2-5, the CDR3 gives the full variable domain: SAVISQKPSRDICQRGTSLTIQCQVDSQVTMMFWYRQQPGQSLTLIATANQGSEATYESGFVIDKFPISRPNLTFSTLTVSNMSPEDSSIYLCSVNWGETQYFGPGTRLLVL.

The rearrangement joins TRBV19 to TRBJ2-7; the D gene is possibly TRBD1 (6 bases). The CDR3 sequence is 14 residues long. Germline values: CDR1 LNHDA, CDR2 SQIVND (reference sequence). V was shortened by 6 bases and J by 3 bases, with 15 bases between the two germline ends. In nucleotides, the CDR3 is TGTGCCAGTAGCTGGGGGCAGGGTAACTACGAGCAGTACTTC. Translated, it gives CASSWGQGNYEQYF.

This clone was recorded once. The genes are TRBV6-1 and TRBJ1-2; D is ambiguous. CDR1 and CDR2 (germline): MNHNS, SASEGT. The CDR3 is 13 amino acids. Trimming removed 2 bases from V and 5 bases from J, with 9 bases in between. The CDR3 coding sequence is TGTGCCAGCAGTGAATCAGCCCCTTATGGCTACACCTTC. It specifies CASSESAPYGYTF.

This sequence joins TRBV28 and TRBJ2-4; possibly TRBD1 or TRBD2 for D (5 bases each). Looked up from germline, CDR1 is MDHEN and CDR2 is SYDVKM. The V gene lost 3 bases and the J gene lost 8 bases, with 17 bases spanning the gap. CDR3 size: 15 residues. The CDR3 reads CASSLIRDGPDIQYF. CDR3 coding DNA: TGTGCCAGCAGTTTGATCCGGGACGGGCCTGACATTCAGTACTTC.

The chain carries TRBV2 and TRBJ1-2, with D possibly TRBD1 on 6 matching bases. This CDR3 has 12 residues. V lost 9 bases, J lost 1 base, and 9 bases lay in between. CDR1 is SNHLY and CDR2 is FYNNEI in the germline V gene. DNA of the CDR3: TGTGCCAGTTTGGACAGTAACTATGGCTACACCTTC. The encoded protein is CASLDSNYGYTF.

The chain employs TRBV11-1 and TRBJ1-1, with TRBD1 matching 7 bases. Germline V gene sequence: CDR1 SGHAT, CDR2 FQDESV (reference sequence). The V segment lost 5 bases and the J segment 9 bases; nucleotides outside the gene matches: 9. CDR3 length equals 13 residues. The CDR3 protein is CASSPQPTGKAFF. CDR3 bases: TGTGCCAGCAGCCCTCAACCGACAGGGAAAGCTTTCTTT.

The J gene is TRBJ1-2, the V gene TRBV4-1, with unresolved D. Trimming stripped 0 bases from V and 4 bases from J, with 6 bases between. This CDR3 comprises 13 residues. CDR1 and CDR2 (germline): MGHRA, YSYEKL. The CDR3 sequence is CASSQDEPYGYTF. The DNA of the CDR3 is TGCGCCAGCAGCCAAGATGAGCCCTATGGCTACACCTTC.

In nucleotides, the CDR3 is TGTGCCAGCAACCCCCGCGTGGAACGGTGGGCGCAGTACTTC. Protein sequence: CASNPRVERWAQYF. This rearrangement joins TRBV5-6 to TRBJ2-7; no definite D call. This CDR3 comprises 14 residues. Germline V gene data show CDR1 as SGHDT and CDR2 as YYEEEE. V lost 6 bases, J lost 9 bases, and 22 bases lay in between. Variable domain in full (rest from reference TRBV5-6 and TRBJ2-7): DAGVTQSPTHLIKTRGQQVTLRCSPKSGHDTVSWYQQALGQGPQFIFQYYEEEERQRGNFPDRFSGHQFPNYSSELNVNALLLGDSALYLCASNPRVERWAQYFGPGTRLTVT.

The gene calls are TRBV7-8 and TRBJ1-1; 9 bases align to TRBD1. This CDR3 has 14 residues. The J segment lost 7 bases and the V segment lost 5 bases, leaving 8 bases of the junction unmatched. Germline V gene lookup returns CDR1 SGHVS and CDR2 FQNEAQ. CDR3 in amino acids: CASSEYRGLDEAFF. The CDR3 nucleotides read TGTGCCAGCAGCGAATACAGGGGGCTGGATGAAGCTTTCTTT.

In its sample, this clone was seen a few times. The chain is built from TRBV9 and TRBJ1-2; TRBD1 is a possible D gene (5 bases). CDR1 is SGDLS and CDR2 is YYNGEE in the germline V gene. The V end was cut by 4 bases, the J end by 8 bases, with 21 bases between. The CDR3 length is 15 residues. The CDR3 spells CASSLTLGRSKGYTF. The CDR3 DNA reads TGTGCCAGCAGCCTTACCCTGGGGCGTTCGAAAGGCTACACCTTC.

The V and J genes are TRBV5-1 and TRBJ2-7, with D possibly matching TRBD2 (7 bases). The ends were cut back, 3 bases at V and 8 bases at J, with 18 bases in the middle. The CDR3 loop spans 14 amino acids. The germline V gene encodes CDR1 SGHRS and CDR2 YFSETQ. The CDR3 DNA is TGCGCCAGCAGCTGGGGGGGCGGGGACATACAGCAGTACTTC. Its protein product is CASSWGGGDIQQYF. The whole variable domain, filled in from reference TRBV5-1 and TRBJ2-7, reads KAGVTQTPRYLIKTRGQQVTLSCSPISGHRSVSWYQQTPGQGLQFLFEYFSETQRNKGNFPGRFSGRQFSNSRSEMNVSTLELGDSALYLCASSWGGGDIQQYFGPGTRLTVT.